One sample yielded the 21 T cell receptor beta chains listed below, sequenced in a study of T-cell reconstitution after alpha-beta-depleted transplantation in children. Unique molecular identifiers were used to barcode this TCRbeta library. TCRdb re-derived calls from the PCR reads in MiXCR, one entry per CDR3 protein. The table shows approximately 44,000 distinct CDR3 sequences, with around 5.9% occurring only once. The sample was PBMCs, mostly from graft donor cells, taken 60 days after TCRalphabeta/CD19-depleted stem cell transplant. These receptors originate from a female patient aged 2-9 years who had a stem cell transplant for aplastic anemia, so the T cells may come from the graft donor.

This clonotype was recorded many times. The chain combines TRBV12-3 or TRBV12-4 with TRBJ2-1; perhaps TRBD2 as D (5 bases). Trimming left V 8 bases short and J 6 bases short, with 17 bases between. The CDR3 loop spans 14 amino acids. This chain's CDR3 is CASRGSTVLNEQFF. In DNA form, the CDR3 reads TGTGCCAGCCGGGGATCGACCGTACTCAATGAGCAGTTCTTC.

This clonotype was counted ten times or more. The chain recombines TRBV28 with TRBJ2-4; D is unresolved. This CDR3 is 11 amino acids long. The V and J ends lost 6 bases and 6 bases respectively, with 6 bases between them. The germline V gene encodes CDR1 MDHEN and CDR2 SYDVKM. In nucleotides, the CDR3 is TGTGCCAGCAGGGACCGAAACATTCAGTACTTC. Its protein product is CASRDRNIQYF.

This clonotype came up many times. V usage is TRBV10-3 and J usage is TRBJ2-3, with D unresolved. V lost 6 bases and J 0 bases, leaving 13 bases between the germline ends. The CDR3 is 15 residues long. The germline gives CDR1 ENHRY, CDR2 SYGVKD. DNA of the CDR3: TGTGCCATCAGGTCGGAAGGCCGAAGCACAGATACGCAGTATTTT. Translating gives CAIRSEGRSTDTQYF.

In its sample, this clonotype was seen many times. The CDR3 DNA reads as TGTGCCAGCAGCTTTGGCAATGAGCAGTTCTTC. Translated, it gives CASSFGNEQFF. The V gene is TRBV7-9, the J gene TRBJ2-1, with D hard to call. The CDR3 is 11 amino acids. Germline V gives CDR1 SEHNR, CDR2 FQNEAQ (reference sequence). Trimming stripped 3 bases from V and 6 bases from J, with 3 bases between.

This clonotype was seen at least ten times. This chain joins TRBV7-9 and TRBJ2-7, with D perhaps matching TRBD1 or TRBD2 (5 bases each). CDR1 is SEHNR and CDR2 is FQNEAQ in the germline V gene (reference sequence). V lost 5 bases and J 0 bases, leaving 14 bases between the germline ends. There are 15 residues in the CDR3. In DNA, the CDR3 is TGTGCCAGCAGCCCTTCCGGGGCGGGCTCCTACGAGCAGTACTTC. Translating it yields CASSPSGAGSYEQYF.

This clonotype was seen repeatedly, ten times or more. The V gene is TRBV3-1, the J gene TRBJ2-5; 8 bases agree with TRBD2. Germline-derived CDR1 and CDR2 are LGHDT and YNNKEL (reference sequence). With 1 base clipped from V and 6 bases from J, the junction kept 10 bases outside the gene matches. CDR3 length equals 16 residues. This CDR3 is CASSQAVSGGTQTQYF. The CDR3 DNA is TGTGCCAGCAGCCAAGCCGTCAGCGGGGGAACGCAGACCCAGTACTTC.

This clonotype was observed many times. DNA for the CDR3: TGTGCCAGCAGCCCGGGGGTAAGGCAGTTCTTC. The encoded protein is CASSPGVRQFF. The J gene is TRBJ2-1, the V gene TRBV7-6; D perhaps matches TRBD2 (6 bases). Trimming pared 5 bases from V and 12 bases from J, leaving 11 bases between. The CDR3 contains 11 residues. Germline assignment: CDR1 SGHVS and CDR2 FNYEAQ.

This clonotype was observed many times. The V gene is TRBV29-1, the J gene TRBJ1-3, with D tentatively TRBD1 (5 bases). Germline V CDR1 and CDR2: SQVTM, ANQGSEA. With 3 bases removed from V and 2 bases from J, the gap between germline ends came to 14 bases. This CDR3 is 15 amino acids long. The CDR3 DNA reads as TGCAGCGTTGAGAGGGGAGTTGGGCCTGGAAACACCATATATTTT. Its protein product is CSVERGVGPGNTIYF. Full variable domain (outside the CDR3, taken from reference TRBV29-1 and TRBJ1-3): SAVISQKPSRDICQRGTSLTIQCQVDSQVTMMFWYRQQPGQSLTLIATANQGSEATYESGFVIDKFPISRPNLTFSTLTVSNMSPEDSSIYLCSVERGVGPGNTIYFGEGSWLTVV.

The table lists this clonotype with many counts. V usage is TRBV20-1 and J usage is TRBJ1-1; the D is unclear. The CDR3 covers 16 residues. Germline-derived CDR1 and CDR2 are DFQATT and SNEGSKA (reference sequence). The germline V and J ends were trimmed by 3 bases and 0 bases, with 17 bases remaining between them. The DNA for the CDR3 is TGCAGTGCTAGTCGCCGGTCCCCCTACATGAACACTGAAGCTTTCTTT. Protein: CSASRRSPYMNTEAFF.

This clonotype was recorded many times. In DNA form, the CDR3 reads TGCAGTGCTAGGGGGATAGGGGGGACTGAAGCTTTCTTT. Translated: CSARGIGGTEAFF. The chain recombines TRBV20-1 with TRBJ1-1; the D gene is possibly TRBD1 (6 bases). There are 13 residues in the CDR3. CDR1 DFQATT and CDR2 SNEGSKA come from the germline V gene (reference sequence). V dropped 3 bases and J dropped 5 bases, with 13 bases sitting between them.

The rearrangement uses TRBV20-1 and TRBJ2-5, with TRBD2 matching 8 bases. Losses at the gene ends were 5 bases for V and 2 bases for J; bases not matched to a gene: 7. The germline V gene encodes CDR1 DFQATT and CDR2 SNEGSKA (reference sequence). This CDR3 spans 14 amino acids. CDR3: CSAPGGDPQETQYF. The CDR3 DNA sequence: TGCAGTGCTCCGGGGGGGGATCCGCAAGAGACCCAGTACTTC.

This clonotype was detected once. A much larger clonotype is one base distant, so this may be a read error. Since the CDR3 does not end with the conserved phenylalanine or tryptophan, this likely comes from a read error. The genes are TRBV7-6 and TRBJ2-7; TRBD2 matches at 7 bases. The CDR3 is made up of 13 amino acids. Per the germline V gene, CDR1 is SGHVS and CDR2 is FNYEAQ. V dropped 5 bases and J dropped 6; count of bases not matched to a gene: 7. The CDR3 region is CASSGLDGLEQYC. The CDR3 DNA reads TGTGCCAGCAGCGGACTAGATGGGCTCGAGCAGTACTGC.

This clonotype was recorded many times. The chain joins TRBV11-2 to TRBJ2-5; 7 nucleotides line up with TRBD2. The ends lost 5 bases at V and 4 bases at J; junction bases unmatched: 4. Germline CDR1 reads SGHAT; CDR2 reads FQNNGV. This CDR3 comprises 13 residues. CDR3: CASSPTGGETQYF. The CDR3 nucleotides read TGTGCCAGCAGCCCGACGGGGGGAGAGACCCAGTACTTC.

This clonotype showed up many times. This chain connects TRBV6-5 to TRBJ2-7; D is ambiguous. V lost 8 bases and J lost 0, with 11 bases in between. This CDR3 contains 13 residues. Germline lookup yields CDR1 MNHEY and CDR2 SVGAGI. CDR3 loop: CASGSFSSYEQYF. For the CDR3, the DNA is TGTGCCAGCGGATCCTTTAGCTCCTACGAGCAGTACTTC.

This clonotype has at least ten counts. This CDR3 is CASRRTAGGPYNEQFF. Written as DNA, the CDR3 is TGTGCCAGCAGAAGAACGGCGGGGGGACCTTACAATGAGCAGTTCTTC. This sequence joins TRBV6-5 and TRBJ2-1; 8 bases agree with TRBD2. V lost 6 bases and J lost 4; bases outside the gene matches: 11. The germline V gene encodes CDR1 MNHEY and CDR2 SVGAGI. The CDR3 has 16 residues.

This clonotype was picked up many times. The rearrangement uses TRBV20-1 and TRBJ2-3, with D possibly matching TRBD2 (5 bases). V dropped 6 bases and J dropped 3 bases, with 10 bases sitting between them. Per germline, CDR1 DFQATT and CDR2 SNEGSKA (reference sequence). There are 12 residues in the CDR3. The CDR3 sequence: CSALEGTDTQYF. The CDR3 DNA is TGCAGTGCCCTAGAGGGTACAGATACGCAGTATTTT.

Many counts were recorded for this clonotype. The chain is built from TRBV6-5 and TRBJ2-2; 9 positions agree with TRBD2. V lost 6 bases and J lost 2; bases outside the gene matches: 7. This CDR3 is built from 16 residues. CDR1 and CDR2 from the germline V gene are MNHEY and SVGAGI. The DNA for the CDR3 is TGTGCCAGCAGATACCCCGGGACTAGCAACACCGGGGAGCTGTTTTTT. Its translation is CASRYPGTSNTGELFF.

This clonotype was seen many times. This chain links TRBV20-1 with TRBJ1-6; tentatively, D is TRBD1 (5 bases). Trimming cost V 1 base and J 8 bases, with 12 bases left between them. Germline CDR1 reads DFQATT; CDR2 reads SNEGSKA (reference sequence). CDR3 length: 14 amino acids. CDR3 DNA: TGCAGTGCTAGAGGCCTTAGAGGGGATTCACCCCTCCACTTT. As protein: CSARGLRGDSPLHF.

This clonotype showed up just a few times. The chain uses TRBV12-3 or TRBV12-4 and TRBJ1-2; D is unresolved. The CDR3 extends over 14 amino acids. Trimming took off 7 bases at V and 2 bases at J, with 14 bases between the two ends. The CDR3 loop is CASTFYAENYGYTF. Written as DNA, the CDR3 is TGTGCCAGCACTTTTTACGCAGAAAACTATGGCTACACCTTC.

This clonotype was recorded at least ten times. V usage is TRBV7-2 and J usage is TRBJ2-6, with unresolved D. The CDR3 loop spans 15 amino acids. V was cut by 5 bases and J by 1 base, with 9 bases left in between. Germline values: CDR1 SGHTA, CDR2 FQGNSA. This CDR3 reads CASSPRLSGANVLTF. The CDR3 region has the DNA TGTGCCAGCAGCCCCCGGTTGTCTGGGGCCAACGTCCTGACTTTC.

This clonotype has ten or more counts. The chain uses TRBV7-9 and TRBJ2-5; TRBD1 agrees at 7 bases. V gave up 2 bases and J gave up 4 bases; unmatched junction bases: 4. The CDR3 sequence is 14 residues long. Per the germline V gene, CDR1 is SEHNR and CDR2 is FQNEAQ (reference sequence). CDR3 sequence reads: CASSLSAGGETQYF. CDR3 coding DNA: TGTGCCAGCAGCTTATCGGCAGGGGGAGAGACCCAGTACTTC.